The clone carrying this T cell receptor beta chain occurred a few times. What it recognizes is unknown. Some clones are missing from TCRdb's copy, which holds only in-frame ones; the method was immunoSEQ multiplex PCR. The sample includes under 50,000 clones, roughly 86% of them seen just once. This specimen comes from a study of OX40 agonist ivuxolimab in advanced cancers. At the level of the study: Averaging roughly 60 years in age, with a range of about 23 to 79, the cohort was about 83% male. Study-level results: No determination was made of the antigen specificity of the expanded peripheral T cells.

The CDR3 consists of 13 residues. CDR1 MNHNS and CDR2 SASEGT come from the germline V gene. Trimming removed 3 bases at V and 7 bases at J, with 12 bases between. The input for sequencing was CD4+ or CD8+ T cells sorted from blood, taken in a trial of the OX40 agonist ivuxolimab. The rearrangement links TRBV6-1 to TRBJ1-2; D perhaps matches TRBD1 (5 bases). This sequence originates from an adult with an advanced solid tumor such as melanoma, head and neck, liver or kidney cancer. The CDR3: CASSDQTGTGYTF. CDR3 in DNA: TGTGCCAGCAGTGATCAGACGGGGACTGGCTACACCTTC.